This T cell receptor beta chain was sequenced during a study of Graves' ophthalmopathy and Graves' hyperthyroidism. Ophthalmopathy donors were characterized by moderate-to-severe activity, CAS of at least 3, NOSPECS of at least 4, and duration under 3 months. Physicians reached a diagnosis by relying on clinical symptoms, serum thyroxine, TRAb, thyroid ultrasound and orbital computed tomography. An approximately 10 ml volume of fresh peripheral blood provided the PBMCs. In its sample, this clonotype was seen many times. RNA transcripts served as template for amplifying TCR beta CDR3 sequences. First-round RT-PCR employed HTBI primers, with a second-round multiplex PCR after it. TCRdb analysed the multiplex PCR reads with MiXCR anew, one entry per CDR3 protein. The sample contains about 210,000 distinct CDR3 sequences, 25% to 30% of which appear only once. Looked up from germline, CDR1 is SGHRS and CDR2 is YFSETQ. The ends lost 4 bases at V and 4 bases at J; junction bases unmatched: 7. The CDR3 consists of 15 residues.

Sequences were obtained from peripheral blood. V gene TRBV5-1 combines with J gene TRBJ1-1; TRBD1 aligns across 10 bases. The sequence derives from a man aged 50 to 60 with Graves' ophthalmopathy. The CDR3 nucleotides are TGCGCCAGCAGCGCCTGGACAGGGGGTGGCACTGAAGCTTTCTTT. It codes for CASSAWTGGGTEAFF.